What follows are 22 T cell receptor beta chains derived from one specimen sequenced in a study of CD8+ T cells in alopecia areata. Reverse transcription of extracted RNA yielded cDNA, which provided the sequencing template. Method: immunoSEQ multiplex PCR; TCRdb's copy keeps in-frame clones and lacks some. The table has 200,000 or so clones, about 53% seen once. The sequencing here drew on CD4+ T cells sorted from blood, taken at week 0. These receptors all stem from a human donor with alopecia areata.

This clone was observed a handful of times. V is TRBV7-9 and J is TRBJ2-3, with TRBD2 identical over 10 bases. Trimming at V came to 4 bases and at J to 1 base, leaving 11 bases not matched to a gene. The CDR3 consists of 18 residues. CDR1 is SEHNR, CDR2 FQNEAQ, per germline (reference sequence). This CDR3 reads CASSSSTERGGRTDTQYF. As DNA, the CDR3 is TGTGCCAGCAGCTCCTCAACCGAGCGGGGGGGACGCACAGATACGCAGTATTTT.

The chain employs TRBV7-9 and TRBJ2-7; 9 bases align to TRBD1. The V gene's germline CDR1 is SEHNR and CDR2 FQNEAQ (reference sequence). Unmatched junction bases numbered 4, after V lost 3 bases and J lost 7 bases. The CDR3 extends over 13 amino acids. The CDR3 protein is CASSLGTGQEQYF. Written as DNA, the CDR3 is TGTGCCAGCAGCTTGGGGACAGGGCAAGAGCAGTACTTC.

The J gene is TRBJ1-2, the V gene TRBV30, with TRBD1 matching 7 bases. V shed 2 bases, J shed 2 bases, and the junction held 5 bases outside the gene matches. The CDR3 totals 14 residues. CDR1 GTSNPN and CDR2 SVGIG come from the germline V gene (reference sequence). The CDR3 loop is CAWSSGQTNYGYTF. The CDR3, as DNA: TGTGCCTGGAGTTCGGGACAGACCAACTATGGCTACACCTTC.

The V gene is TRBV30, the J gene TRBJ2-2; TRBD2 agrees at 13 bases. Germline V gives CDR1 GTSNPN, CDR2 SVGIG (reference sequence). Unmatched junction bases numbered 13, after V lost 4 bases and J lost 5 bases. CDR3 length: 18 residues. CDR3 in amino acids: CAWTPKRTSGRFTGELFF. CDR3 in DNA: TGTGCCTGGACGCCTAAGAGGACTAGCGGGAGATTTACCGGGGAGCTGTTTTTT. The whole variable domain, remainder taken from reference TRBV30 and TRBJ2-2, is SQTIHQWPATLVQPVGSPLSLECTVEGTSNPNLYWYRQAAGRGLQLLFYSVGIGQISSEVPQNLSASRPQDRQFILSSKKLLLSDSGFYLCAWTPKRTSGRFTGELFFGEGSRLTVL.

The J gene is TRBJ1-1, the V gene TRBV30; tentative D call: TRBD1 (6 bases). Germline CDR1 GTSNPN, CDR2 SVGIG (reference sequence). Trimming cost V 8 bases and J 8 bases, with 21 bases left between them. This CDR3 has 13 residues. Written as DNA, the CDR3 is TGTGCCGGGACCCCGACGGGGGCCAGGGAAGCTTTCTTT. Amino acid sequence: CAGTPTGAREAFF.

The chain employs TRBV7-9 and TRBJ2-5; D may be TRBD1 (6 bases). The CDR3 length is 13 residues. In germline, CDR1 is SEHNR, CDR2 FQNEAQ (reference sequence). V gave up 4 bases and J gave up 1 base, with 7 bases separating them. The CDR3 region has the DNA TGTGCCAGCAGCTACAGGGTCCAAGAGACCCAGTACTTC. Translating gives CASSYRVQETQYF.

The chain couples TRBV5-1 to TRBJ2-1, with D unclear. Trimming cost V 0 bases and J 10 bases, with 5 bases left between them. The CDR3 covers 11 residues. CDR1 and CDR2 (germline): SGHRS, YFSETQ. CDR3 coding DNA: TGCGCCAGCAGCTTGGACCGGGAGCAGTTCTTC. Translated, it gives CASSLDREQFF.

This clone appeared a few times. CDR3 sequence (DNA): TGCAGCGTTGGTCAAGGGGGTGGACAGGGCCCCTACAATGAGCAGTTCTTC. Its protein product is CSVGQGGGQGPYNEQFF. The chain carries TRBV29-1 and TRBJ2-1, with 8 bases identical to TRBD1. The junction had 13 bases not matched to a gene; V was cut back by 4 bases and J by 2 bases. The germline V gene has CDR1 SQVTM and CDR2 ANQGSEA. The CDR3 totals 17 residues.

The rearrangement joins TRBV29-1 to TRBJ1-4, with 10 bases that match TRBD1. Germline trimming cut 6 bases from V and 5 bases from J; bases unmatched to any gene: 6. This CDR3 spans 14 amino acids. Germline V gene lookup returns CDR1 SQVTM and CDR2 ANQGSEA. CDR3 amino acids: CSVGPGQGNEKLFF. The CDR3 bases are TGCAGCGTCGGTCCGGGACAGGGGAATGAAAAACTGTTTTTT.

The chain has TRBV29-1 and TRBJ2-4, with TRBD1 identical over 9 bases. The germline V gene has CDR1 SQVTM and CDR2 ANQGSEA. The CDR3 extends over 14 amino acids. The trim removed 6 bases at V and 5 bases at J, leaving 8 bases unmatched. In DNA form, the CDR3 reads TGCAGCGTGGGAAAGGGACAGGGCCAAAACATTCAGTACTTC. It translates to CSVGKGQGQNIQYF.

CDR3 region: CSVVATSSREQFF. In nucleotides, the CDR3 is TGCAGCGTTGTCGCGACTAGCTCTCGTGAGCAGTTCTTC. The chain couples TRBV29-1 to TRBJ2-1; the match to TRBD2 covers 7 bases. Losses at the gene ends were 4 bases for V and 9 bases for J; bases not matched to a gene: 9. From germline, CDR1 is SQVTM and CDR2 ANQGSEA. The CDR3 spans 13 residues.

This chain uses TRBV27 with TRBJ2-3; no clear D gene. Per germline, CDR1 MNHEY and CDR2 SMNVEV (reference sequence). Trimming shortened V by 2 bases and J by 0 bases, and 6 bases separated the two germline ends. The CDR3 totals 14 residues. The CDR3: CASSLASSTDTQYF. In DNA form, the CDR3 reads TGTGCCAGCAGTTTAGCCTCCAGCACAGATACGCAGTATTTT.

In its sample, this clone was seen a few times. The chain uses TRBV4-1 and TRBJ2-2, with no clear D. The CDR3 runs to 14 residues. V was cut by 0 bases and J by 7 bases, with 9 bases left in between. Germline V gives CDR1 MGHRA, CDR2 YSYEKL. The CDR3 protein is CASSQDLFGGELFF. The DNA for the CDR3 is TGCGCCAGCAGCCAAGACCTCTTCGGCGGGGAGCTGTTTTTT.

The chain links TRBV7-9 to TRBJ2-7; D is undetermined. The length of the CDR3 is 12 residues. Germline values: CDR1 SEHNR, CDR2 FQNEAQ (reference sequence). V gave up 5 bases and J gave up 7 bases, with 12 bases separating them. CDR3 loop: CASSHSDREQYF. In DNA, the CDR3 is TGTGCCAGCAGCCATTCCGACCGGGAGCAGTACTTC.

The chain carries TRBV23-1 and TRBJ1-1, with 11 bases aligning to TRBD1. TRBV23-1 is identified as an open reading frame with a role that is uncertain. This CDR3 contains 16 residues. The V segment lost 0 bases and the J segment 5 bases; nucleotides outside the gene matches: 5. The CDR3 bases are TGCGCCAGCAGTCAATCCCGGACAGGGGGCGAAACTGAAGCTTTCTTT. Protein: CASSQSRTGGETEAFF.

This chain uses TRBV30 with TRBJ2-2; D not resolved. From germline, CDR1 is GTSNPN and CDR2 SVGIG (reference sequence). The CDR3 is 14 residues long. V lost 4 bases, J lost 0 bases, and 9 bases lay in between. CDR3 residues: CAWTRQTNTGELFF. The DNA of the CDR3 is TGTGCCTGGACTAGGCAAACGAACACCGGGGAGCTGTTTTTT. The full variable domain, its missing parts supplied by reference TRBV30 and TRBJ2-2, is SQTIHQWPATLVQPVGSPLSLECTVEGTSNPNLYWYRQAAGRGLQLLFYSVGIGQISSEVPQNLSASRPQDRQFILSSKKLLLSDSGFYLCAWTRQTNTGELFFGEGSRLTVL.

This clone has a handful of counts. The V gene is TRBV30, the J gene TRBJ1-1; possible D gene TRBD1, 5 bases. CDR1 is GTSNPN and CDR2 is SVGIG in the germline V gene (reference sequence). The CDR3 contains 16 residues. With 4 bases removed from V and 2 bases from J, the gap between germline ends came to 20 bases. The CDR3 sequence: CAWKNVPGGINTEAFF. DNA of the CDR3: TGTGCCTGGAAGAATGTGCCGGGGGGGATCAACACTGAAGCTTTCTTT. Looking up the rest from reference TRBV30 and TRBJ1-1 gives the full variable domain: SQTIHQWPATLVQPVGSPLSLECTVEGTSNPNLYWYRQAAGRGLQLLFYSVGIGQISSEVPQNLSASRPQDRQFILSSKKLLLSDSGFYLCAWKNVPGGINTEAFFGQGTRLTVV.

CDR3 sequence: CASSLVIGGGNIQYF. In nucleotides, the CDR3 is TGTGCCAGCAGTTTGGTAATAGGGGGCGGGAACATTCAGTACTTC. The V gene is TRBV6-5, the J gene TRBJ2-4; 7 bases match TRBD1. Germline values: CDR1 MNHEY, CDR2 SVGAGI. V dropped 4 bases and J dropped 7; count of bases not matched to a gene: 10. This CDR3 is 15 amino acids long.

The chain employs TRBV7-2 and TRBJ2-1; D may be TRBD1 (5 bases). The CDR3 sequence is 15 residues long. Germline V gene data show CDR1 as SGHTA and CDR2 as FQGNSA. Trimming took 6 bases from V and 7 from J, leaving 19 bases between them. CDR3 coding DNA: TGTGCCAGCAGTTTCTTCCCCCCAGGGCGGAATGAGCAGTTCTTC. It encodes CASSFFPPGRNEQFF.

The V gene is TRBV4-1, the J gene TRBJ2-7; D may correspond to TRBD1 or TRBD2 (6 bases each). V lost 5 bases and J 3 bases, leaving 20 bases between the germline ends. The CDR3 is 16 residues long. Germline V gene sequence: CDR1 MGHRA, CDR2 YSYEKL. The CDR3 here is CASSASLARGVYEQYF. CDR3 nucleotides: TGCGCCAGCAGCGCCTCACTAGCCAGGGGAGTCTACGAGCAGTACTTC.

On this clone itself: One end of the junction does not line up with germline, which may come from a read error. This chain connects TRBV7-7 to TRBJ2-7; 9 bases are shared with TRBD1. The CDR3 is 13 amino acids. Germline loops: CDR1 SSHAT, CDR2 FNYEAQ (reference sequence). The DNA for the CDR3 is TGTGCTAGCAGCTTGGACAGGGGCTACGAGCAGTACTTC. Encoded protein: CASSLDRGYEQYF.

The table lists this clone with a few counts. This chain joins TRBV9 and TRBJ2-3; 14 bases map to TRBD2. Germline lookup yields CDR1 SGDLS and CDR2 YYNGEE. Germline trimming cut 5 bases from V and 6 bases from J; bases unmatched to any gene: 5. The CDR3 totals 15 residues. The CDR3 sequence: CASREGLAGEDTQYF. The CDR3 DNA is TGTGCCAGCAGGGAGGGACTAGCGGGAGAGGATACGCAGTATTTT.